The 20 T cell receptor beta chains reported below all come from one sample, sequenced in a study of T cell repertoires in cytomegalovirus infection. The antigens for these receptors are not known. TCRdb redid the calling of the reads with MiXCR, one entry per CDR3 protein. Of about 920,000 distinct CDR3 sequences in the sample, approximately 31% were seen once. Sequenced here: cultured CD8+ T cells from PBMCs, sampled from culture after CMV antigen stimulation. These receptors originate from a human donor in good health (CMV status not recorded). Some clones in this sample may be carry-over from other donors' samples.

The genes are TRBV6-6 and TRBJ1-5, with TRBD1 matching 12 bases. The CDR3 contains 15 residues. Germline V gene sequence: CDR1 MNHNY, CDR2 SVGAGI (reference sequence). V lost 6 bases, J lost 3 bases, and 3 bases stayed unmatched. In DNA form, the CDR3 reads TGTGCCAGCAGGGGACAGGGGGCGAACAATCAGCCCCAGCATTTT. It encodes CASRGQGANNQPQHF.

The chain recombines TRBV11-3 with TRBJ2-5; D is unclear. Trimming left V 4 bases short and J 4 bases short, with 7 bases between. The CDR3 extends over 12 amino acids. Germline V CDR1 and CDR2: SGHNT, YENEEA. The CDR3 DNA is TGTGCCAGCAGCTCACCGAGAGAGACCCAGTACTTC. Its protein is CASSSPRETQYF.

For the CDR3, the DNA is TGTGCCACCAGCAAATCCGGGACAGCAATAACTGAAGCTTTCTTT. Translated: CATSKSGTAITEAFF. The chain joins TRBV15 to TRBJ1-1; 7 bases are shared with TRBD1. The V gene's germline CDR1 is LNHNV and CDR2 YYDKDF (reference sequence). The CDR3 is 15 residues long. V shed 4 bases, J shed 5 bases, and the junction held 10 bases outside the gene matches.

This chain connects TRBV10-3 to TRBJ2-3, with 13 bases aligning to TRBD2. Germline lookup yields CDR1 ENHRY and CDR2 SYGVKD. Trimming cost V 6 bases and J 2 bases; bases outside gene matches: 5. The CDR3 length is 16 residues. CDR3 sequence (DNA): TGTGCCATCAGAGTACTAGCGGGGGGGAACACAGATACGCAGTATTTT. It translates to CAIRVLAGGNTDTQYF.

This clonotype was observed many times. The gene calls are TRBV7-2 and TRBJ1-3; D may be TRBD1 (5 bases). Trimming pared 2 bases from V and 3 bases from J, leaving 11 bases between. CDR1 and CDR2 from the germline V gene are SGHTA and FQGNSA. The CDR3 runs 15 residues. The CDR3 loop is CASSLSQGSGNTIYF. In DNA, the CDR3 is TGTGCCAGCAGCTTATCCCAGGGTAGTGGAAACACCATATATTTT.

This chain connects TRBV27 to TRBJ2-2; possible D gene TRBD1, 6 bases. CDR1 and CDR2 (germline): MNHEY, SMNVEV (reference sequence). Trimming cost V 1 base and J 5 bases, with 11 bases left between them. This CDR3 region has 15 residues. The chain's CDR3 is CASSLFPGATGELFF. Here the CDR3 DNA reads TGTGCCAGCAGTTTATTCCCAGGGGCGACCGGGGAGCTGTTTTTT.

This clonotype has only a few counts. V is TRBV6-6 and J is TRBJ1-2, with TRBD1 identical over 7 bases. The V gene's germline CDR1 is MNHNY and CDR2 SVGAGI (reference sequence). V lost 8 bases, J lost 3 bases, and 6 bases stayed unmatched. This CDR3 region has 13 residues. The CDR3 is CASHTTGDYGYTF. CDR3 in DNA: TGTGCCAGCCATACCACAGGGGACTATGGCTACACCTTC.

The chain is built from TRBV4-1 and TRBJ1-1, with D uncertain. This CDR3 is 15 amino acids long. Germline loops: CDR1 MGHRA, CDR2 YSYEKL. Trimming shortened V by 4 bases and J by 1 base, and 13 bases separated the two germline ends. CDR3 bases: TGCGCCAGCAGCCCAGAGGTACAAACGAACACTGAAGCTTTCTTT. This codes for CASSPEVQTNTEAFF.

Many counts were recorded for this clonotype. The chain joins TRBV12-3 or TRBV12-4 to TRBJ2-3; D remains unclear. CDR3 length: 14 amino acids. Trimming cost V 3 bases and J 2 bases, with 9 bases left between them. Here the CDR3 DNA reads TGTGCCAGCAGTTTTTGGGGATCCACAGATACGCAGTATTTT. Translating it yields CASSFWGSTDTQYF.

V and J are TRBV5-5 and TRBJ2-7; TRBD1 matches at 7 bases. V trimming: 3 bases; J trimming: 3 bases; junction bases outside the gene matches: 9. The CDR3 is 15 amino acids. CDR1 and CDR2 from the germline V gene are SGHKS and YYEKEE (reference sequence). The CDR3 loop is CASSWEPTGNYEQYF. CDR3 sequence (DNA): TGTGCCAGCAGCTGGGAGCCGACAGGGAACTACGAGCAGTACTTC. Based on the CDR3 plus reference TRBV5-5 and TRBJ2-7, the full variable domain is DAGVTQSPTHLIKTRGQQVTLRCSPISGHKSVSWYQQVLGQGPQFIFQYYEKEERGRGNFPDRFSARQFPNYSSELNVNALLLGDSALYLCASSWEPTGNYEQYFGPGTRLTVT.

This clonotype turned up a few times. This CDR3 fails to terminate in the conserved phenylalanine or tryptophan, so it likely reflects a read error. It is unclear where the CDR3 begins or ends on the DNA, so no DNA is shown, and the CDR3 is as TCRdb lists it. The V and J genes are TRBV10-3 and TRBJ1-1. The CDR3 length is 10 residues, termini included. Germline CDR1 reads ENHRY; CDR2 reads SYGVKD. CDR3 residues: CAISESTTEA.

This chain joins TRBV2 and TRBJ2-5; D may be TRBD1 (7 bases). Trimming removed 11 bases from V and 5 bases from J, with 12 bases in between. The CDR3 is 11 residues long. Germline V gene sequence: CDR1 SNHLY, CDR2 FYNNEI. CDR3 residues: CAVQGRETQYF. CDR3 bases: TGTGCCGTACAGGGGAGGGAGACCCAGTACTTC.

V is TRBV6-6 and J is TRBJ2-6; no reliable D call. Trimming cost V 7 bases and J 2 bases, with 6 bases left between them. The CDR3 loop spans 13 amino acids. The germline V gene has CDR1 MNHNY and CDR2 SVGAGI (reference sequence). This chain's CDR3 is CASTLTGANVLTF. In DNA, the CDR3 is TGTGCCAGCACCCTTACTGGGGCCAACGTCCTGACTTTC.

At least ten counts were recorded for this clonotype. The chain combines TRBV7-8 with TRBJ2-1; 9 nucleotides line up with TRBD2. The junction had 3 bases not matched to a gene; V was cut back by 0 bases and J by 9 bases. CDR1 is SGHVS, CDR2 FQNEAQ, per germline. CDR3 size: 14 residues. CDR3 nucleotide sequence: TGTGCCAGCAGCTTAGCCGGGACTAGCATTGAGCAGTTCTTC. Its protein is CASSLAGTSIEQFF.

J is TRBJ1-4 and V is TRBV5-1, with 9 bases identical to TRBD1. The CDR3 is 16 amino acids. Germline CDR1 is SGHRS and CDR2 is YFSETQ. The trim removed 0 bases at V and 3 bases at J, leaving 3 bases unmatched. The CDR3 DNA sequence: TGCGCCAGCAGCTTGGGGACAGGGGAGCCTAATGAAAAACTGTTTTTT. This gives the protein CASSLGTGEPNEKLFF.

This clonotype was found a few times. The chain combines TRBV6-1 with TRBJ2-7; 9 bases line up with TRBD1. The CDR3 runs to 14 residues. Trimming took 5 bases from V and 4 from J; bases not matched to a gene: 6. Germline V lookup: CDR1 MNHNS, CDR2 SASEGT. CDR3 bases: TGTGCCAGCAGTCACAGGGGGCTGGCTTACGAGCAGTACTTC. This codes for CASSHRGLAYEQYF.

The CDR3 DNA reads TGTGCCAGCAGCGCCACAATGGGCAATCAGCCCCAGCATTTT. Protein sequence: CASSATMGNQPQHF. V and J are TRBV9 and TRBJ1-5; no definite D call. Trimming took off 3 bases at V and 2 bases at J, with 9 bases between the two ends. Germline lookup yields CDR1 SGDLS and CDR2 YYNGEE. The CDR3 has 14 amino acids.

The V call is TRBV9, the J call TRBJ2-3; tentatively, D is TRBD1 (6 bases). The CDR3 has 13 amino acids. Germline V gene sequence: CDR1 SGDLS, CDR2 YYNGEE. With 3 bases removed from V and 4 bases from J, the gap between germline ends came to 9 bases. The CDR3 nucleotides read TGTGCCAGCAGCGCCTCAGGGGCAGATACGCAGTATTTT. Amino acids: CASSASGADTQYF.

The V call is TRBV7-2, the J call TRBJ1-3, with 8 nucleotides matching TRBD1. The CDR3 contains 19 residues. Germline CDR1 and CDR2: SGHTA and FQGNSA. Germline trimming cut 4 bases from V and 0 bases from J; bases unmatched to any gene: 14. For the CDR3, the DNA is TGTGCCAGCAGCTCCACCCACCAGGGGGCTAACCTCTCTGGAAACACCATATATTTT. It yields the protein CASSSTHQGANLSGNTIYF.

The count of this clonotype is one. The DNA for the CDR3 is TGTGCCAGTAGTGGACAGGACAATCAGCCCCAGCATTTT. Its protein product is CASSGQDNQPQHF. The V call is TRBV19, the J call TRBJ1-5; 7 nucleotides line up with TRBD1. The CDR3 is made up of 13 amino acids. CDR1 is LNHDA and CDR2 is SQIVND in the germline V gene (reference sequence). Unmatched junction bases numbered 1, after V lost 5 bases and J lost 3 bases.